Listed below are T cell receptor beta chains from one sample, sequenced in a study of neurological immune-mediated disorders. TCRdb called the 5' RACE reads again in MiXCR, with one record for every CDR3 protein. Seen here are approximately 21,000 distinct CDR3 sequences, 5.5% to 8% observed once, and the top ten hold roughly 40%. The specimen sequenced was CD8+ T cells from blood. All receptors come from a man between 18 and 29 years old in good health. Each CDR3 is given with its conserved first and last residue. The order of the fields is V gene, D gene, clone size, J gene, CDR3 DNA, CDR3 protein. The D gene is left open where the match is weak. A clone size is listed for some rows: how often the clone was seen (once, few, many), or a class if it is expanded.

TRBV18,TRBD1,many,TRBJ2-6,TGTGCCAGCTCCCCGGGACAGAGCTCTGGGGCCAACGTCCTGACTTTC,CASSPGQSSGANVLTF
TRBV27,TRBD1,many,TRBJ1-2,TGTGCCAGCAGTTCATTACAGGGGCGCTACTATGGCTACACCTTC,CASSSLQGRYYGYTF
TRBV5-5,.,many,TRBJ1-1,TGTGCCAGCAGCTTGCTGTCCAACACTGAAGCTTTCTTT,CASSLLSNTEAFF
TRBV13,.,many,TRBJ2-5,TGTGCCAGCAGCTCGCAGGGTCCCCCAGAAGAAGAGACCCAGTACTTC,CASSSQGPPEEETQYF
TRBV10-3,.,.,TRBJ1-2,TGTGCCATCTGGCGAGGCGGGTTTAACTATGGCTACACCTTC,CAIWRGGFNYGYTF
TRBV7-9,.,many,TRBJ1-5,TGTGCCAGCAGCTTGGTATACTCCGGGATGAGCAATCAGCCCCAGCATTTT,CASSLVYSGMSNQPQHF
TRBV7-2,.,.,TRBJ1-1,TGTGCCAGCAGCTTAGGGGTAGCGGGTATTCTGGTTACTGAAGCTTTCTTT,CASSLGVAGILVTEAFF
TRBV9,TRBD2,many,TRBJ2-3,TGTGCCAGCAGCGCTTGGGAGGGACTCTTCACAGATACGCAGTATTTT,CASSAWEGLFTDTQYF
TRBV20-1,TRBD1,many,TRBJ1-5,TGCAGTGCCGGCGGACAGGGGGCTGGCAATCAGCCCCAGCATTTT,CSAGGQGAGNQPQHF
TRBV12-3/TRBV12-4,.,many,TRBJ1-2,TGTGCCAGCAGGCCCGATACAGGCCAATGGAGCTACACCTTC,CASRPDTGQWSYTF
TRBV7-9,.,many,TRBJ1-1,TGTGCCAGCAGAGACACACCTGAAGCTTTCTTT,CASRDTPEAFF
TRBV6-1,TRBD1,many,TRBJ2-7,TGTGCCAGCACAGAGACAGGGTACTCCCACGAGCAGTACTTC,CASTETGYSHEQYF